This T cell receptor beta chain came from a study of blood T cells in healthy people across ages. Study conclusions and caveats: A roughly linear fall in TCR beta diversity per million T cells was seen with increasing age.

Primers used in a second PCR of about 6 to 11 cycles were a sample-barcoded 5' primer and a J-beta primer mix. Every cDNA was tagged by a template-switch adaptor with 12 random nucleotides. Via MiXCR, TCRdb re-called the 5' RACE reads, giving one row per CDR3 protein. The profile shows hundreds of thousands of distinct CDR3 sequences, approximately 53% of them singletons. Isolation recovered at least 7 million PBMCs from every sample. The germline CDR1 and CDR2 sequences are MGHDK and SYGVNS. The CDR3 contains 13 residues. Trimming took off 6 bases at V and 6 bases at J, with 15 bases between the two ends. This clonotype was seen more than once but under ten times. What it binds is not known.

The V gene is TRBV25-1, the J gene TRBJ2-7; D unclear. The receptor was derived from a man between 40 and 49 years old in good health. The specimen sequenced was blood. The CDR3 sequence is CASRVTNSGEQYF. The CDR3 bases are TGTGCCAGCAGGGTTACCAACTCGGGCGAGCAGTACTTC.